These 3 T cell receptor beta chains came from one sample sequenced in a study of a mutant IDH1 vaccine in newly diagnosed glioma. No antigen is known for these receptors. Time point described: week 5, during vaccination. In every dose of vaccine, 300 ug of mutant IDH1 20-mer peptide was given alongside topical imiquimod. Clones were sequenced by immunoSEQ multiplex PCR, and TCRdb holds only the in-frame ones, with some missing. The data hold more than 25,000 clones, with 89% observed a single time. Sample: PBMCs, taken from a glioma patient whose treatment included an IDH1 peptide vaccine. The receptors originated from a man aged 18 to 29 with glioma.

This rearrangement joins TRBV7-9 to TRBJ1-1, with D hard to call. Trimming pared 5 bases from V and 0 bases from J, leaving 7 bases between. Germline V CDR1 and CDR2: SEHNR, FQNEAQ (reference sequence). The CDR3 extends over 13 amino acids. This chain's CDR3 is CASSPGLNTEAFF. The CDR3 nucleotides read TGTGCCAGCAGCCCGGGCTTGAACACTGAAGCTTTCTTT.

This chain uses TRBV4-2 with TRBJ2-3; D is perhaps TRBD2 (6 bases). CDR3 size: 15 residues. V dropped 4 bases and J dropped 3 bases, with 14 bases sitting between them. Germline V gene data show CDR1 as LGHNA and CDR2 as YNFKEQ. The CDR3 reads CASSPIGGATDTQYF. The CDR3 DNA follows: TGTGCCAGCAGCCCTATCGGGGGTGCGACAGATACGCAGTATTTT.

This rearrangement joins TRBV27 to TRBJ2-3, with TRBD2 matching 13 bases. Trimming cost V 10 bases and J 3 bases; bases outside gene matches: 7. The CDR3 is 15 residues long. CDR1 and CDR2 (germline): MNHEY, SMNVEV (reference sequence). CDR3 sequence: CATGRLAGGTDTQYF. DNA for the CDR3: TGTGCCACAGGACGACTAGCGGGAGGAACAGATACGCAGTATTTT.